Described below is a single TCR beta chain sequence and its context. The data belong to a study of shared T cell receptors in the human thymus. Germline CDR1 reads GTSNPN; CDR2 reads SVGIG (reference sequence). The V end lost 7 bases, the J end lost 0 bases, and 9 bases lay between the germline ends. The CDR3 consists of 12 residues. Sequenced by immunoSEQ multiplex PCR; TCRdb stores in-frame clones only, minus some. The sample has hundreds of thousands of clones, just under 95% seen once. The TCR sequence derives from a human donor. The specimen sequenced was thymocytes. The chain joins TRBV30 to TRBJ2-5; a weak D match, TRBD1 (6 bases). The CDR3 sequence: CAYRAYQETQYF. CDR3 nucleotide sequence: TGTGCCTACAGGGCGTACCAAGAGACCCAGTACTTC. The full variable domain, with the rest looked up from reference TRBV30 and TRBJ2-5, is SQTIHQWPATLVQPVGSPLSLECTVEGTSNPNLYWYRQAAGRGLQLLFYSVGIGQISSEVPQNLSASRPQDRQFILSSKKLLLSDSGFYLCAYRAYQETQYFGPGTRLLVL.